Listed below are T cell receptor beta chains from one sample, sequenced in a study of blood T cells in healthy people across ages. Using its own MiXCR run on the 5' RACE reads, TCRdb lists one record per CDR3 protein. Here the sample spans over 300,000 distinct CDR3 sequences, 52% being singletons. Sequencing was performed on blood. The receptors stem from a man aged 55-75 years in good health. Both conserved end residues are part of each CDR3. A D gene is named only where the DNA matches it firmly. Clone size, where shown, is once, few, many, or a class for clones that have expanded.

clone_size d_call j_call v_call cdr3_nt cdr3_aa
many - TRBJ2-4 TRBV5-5 TGTGCCAGCAGCTTTGTGTTGGCAGGACAAAACATTCAGTACTTC CASSFVLAGQNIQYF
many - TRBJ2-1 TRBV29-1 TGCAGCGTTGTCAGGGGTAACAATGAGCAGTTCTTC CSVVRGNNEQFF
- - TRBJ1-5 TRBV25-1 TGTGCCAGCAGTGACGGCAATCAGCCCCAGCATTTT CASSDGNQPQHF
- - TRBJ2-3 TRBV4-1 TGCGCCAGCAGCCACCTAACCGACCCCAGAGATACGCAGTATTTT CASSHLTDPRDTQYF
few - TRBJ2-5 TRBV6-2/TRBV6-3 TGTGCCAGCAGTTACTCGGTCGGGACTCGGGAGACCCAGTACTTC CASSYSVGTRETQYF
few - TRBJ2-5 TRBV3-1 TGTGCCAGCAGCCAGACACAAGAGACCCAGTACTTC CASSQTQETQYF
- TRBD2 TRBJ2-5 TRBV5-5 TGTGCCAGCAGCATGACTAGCAGGGAGACCCAGTACTTC CASSMTSRETQYF
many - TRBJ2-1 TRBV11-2 TGTGCCAGCAGCTTAGGAGGGTCTGCCAATGAGCAGTTCTTC CASSLGGSANEQFF
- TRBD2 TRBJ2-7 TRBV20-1 TGCAGTGCTAGAGTTGCGGGAGGGCCGTACAATGAGCAGTACTTC CSARVAGGPYNEQYF
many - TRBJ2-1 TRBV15 TGTGCCACCAGCAGAGTGGCCGGTTCCTACAATGAGCAGTTCTTC CATSRVAGSYNEQFF
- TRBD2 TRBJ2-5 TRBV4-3 TGCGCCAGCAGCCAAGATCATAGCCGGGGGGGCAATGAGCAGTACTTC CASSQDHSRGGNEQYF
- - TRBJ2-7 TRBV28 TGTGCCAGCACCCCTCAGCAGGGAAGTAGATACGAGCAGTACTTC CASTPQQGSRYEQYF
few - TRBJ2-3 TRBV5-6 TGTGCCAGCAGGTCAGGGCATGGAGATACGCAGTATTTT CASRSGHGDTQYF
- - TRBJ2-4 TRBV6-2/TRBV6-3 TGTGCCAGCAGTCCCCAAACAGGGAGCATTCAGTACTTC CASSPQTGSIQYF
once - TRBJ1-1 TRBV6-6 TGTGCCAGCAGTTACGGAGGGAGGAACACTGAAGCTTTCTTT CASSYGGRNTEAFF
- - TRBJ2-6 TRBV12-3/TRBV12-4 TGTGCCAGCATCACCCTGTGGAGCTCTGGGGCCAACGTCCTGACTTTC CASITLWSSGANVLTF
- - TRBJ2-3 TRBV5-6 TGTGCCAGCAGCTCAACCGGAGTAGATACGCAGTATTTT CASSSTGVDTQYF